The 8 T cell receptor beta chains listed next were all sequenced from one sample in a study of spatial heterogeneity in lung cancer. Study conclusions and caveats: In tumors, expanded intratumoral alpha and beta TCR counts tracked mutation counts.

TCRdb redid the calling of the 5' RACE reads with MiXCR, one entry per CDR3 protein. This sample has 2,000 to 3,000 distinct CDR3 sequences, with around 20% found just once. No antigen has been assigned to these receptors. Indicated time point: sample taken at primary tumor resection. The sequenced sample was lung tumor tissue, obtained at surgery. These receptors were taken from a male donor with early-stage non-small cell lung cancer.

This clonotype was recorded a few times. The V call is TRBV4-2, the J call TRBJ2-1, with 7 bases matching TRBD1. Germline CDR1 reads LGHNA; CDR2 reads YNFKEQ. Trimming took 5 bases from V and 5 from J; bases not matched to a gene: 3. The CDR3 is made up of 13 amino acids. The CDR3 protein is CASSSQGNNEQFF. DNA for the CDR3: TGTGCCAGCAGCTCACAGGGGAACAATGAGCAGTTCTTC.

This clonotype qualifies as medium-sized (0.01 to 0.1%). The chain employs TRBV12-5 and TRBJ2-1; D is undetermined. V was clipped by 1 base and J by 3 bases, with 10 bases between them. Germline CDR1 is LGHNT and CDR2 is FRNRAP. CDR3 length: 15 amino acids. In DNA, the CDR3 is TGTGCTAGTGGTTTGGACTCTCGGGTCTACAATGAGCAGTTCTTC. Translation gives CASGLDSRVYNEQFF. Full variable domain (rest looked up from reference TRBV12-5 and TRBJ2-1): DARVTQTPRHKVTEMGQEVTMRCQPILGHNTVFWYRQTMMQGLELLAYFRNRAPLDDSGMPKDRFSAEMPDATLATLKIQPSEPRDSAVYFCASGLDSRVYNEQFFGPGTRLTVL.

The rearrangement uses TRBV4-1 and TRBJ1-2; D unclear. CDR3 length: 13 amino acids. Between the trimmed V and J ends, which lost 2 bases and 8 bases, there was a span of 12 bases. Germline lookup yields CDR1 MGHRA and CDR2 YSYEKL. The CDR3 bases are TGCGCCAGCAGCCAATCGGACGTCTCGGGCTACACCTTC. Its translation: CASSQSDVSGYTF.

By frequency in the sample, this clonotype is medium-sized. The gene calls are TRBV5-4 and TRBJ1-1, with 7 nucleotides matching TRBD1. The CDR3 totals 14 residues. Per the germline V gene, CDR1 is SGHNT and CDR2 is YYREEE (reference sequence). J was trimmed by 7 bases and V by 5 bases; bases with no gene match: 11. As DNA, the CDR3 is TGTGCCAGCAGTCCCGACAGGGTGGCCGTTGAAGCTTTCTTT. This translates into CASSPDRVAVEAFF.

The chain couples TRBV14 to TRBJ2-1; 8 bases agree with TRBD2. Germline CDR1 reads SGHDN; CDR2 reads FVKESK. The ends lost 4 bases at V and 3 bases at J; junction bases unmatched: 20. The CDR3 consists of 20 residues. The CDR3 coding sequence is TGTGCCAGCAGCCCCTCGTGGGGTAAGCTAGCGGGTTCCTTCTACAATGAGCAGTTCTTC. This translates into CASSPSWGKLAGSFYNEQFF.

This clonotype was recorded a few times. This chain uses TRBV9 with TRBJ1-5; D is perhaps TRBD1 (5 bases). V was trimmed by 4 bases and J by 5 bases, leaving 13 bases between them. This CDR3 comprises 14 residues. Germline V gene sequence: CDR1 SGDLS, CDR2 YYNGEE. The CDR3 DNA is TGTGCCAGCAGCCCGGGACGTCTTGATCAGCCCCAGCATTTT. Its protein product is CASSPGRLDQPQHF.

This clonotype ranks as medium-sized (0.01 to 0.1%). The chain uses TRBV20-1 and TRBJ1-5, with a weak D call TRBD1 (5 bases). V lost 2 bases and J lost 1, with 6 bases in between. There are 13 residues in the CDR3. Germline assignment: CDR1 DFQATT and CDR2 SNEGSKA (reference sequence). Here the CDR3 DNA reads TGCAGTGCTAGATGGGACAGCAATCAGCCCCAGCATTTT. Translating gives CSARWDSNQPQHF.

In this sample, this clonotype is medium-sized. V is TRBV20-1 and J is TRBJ1-1; the D gene is possibly TRBD1 (6 bases). CDR3 length: 12 residues. The germline V and J ends were trimmed by 7 bases and 4 bases, with 13 bases remaining between them. Per germline, CDR1 DFQATT and CDR2 SNEGSKA (reference sequence). The CDR3, as DNA: TGCAGTGTTTTGAAAGGGGGCACTGAAGCTTTCTTT. Translated: CSVLKGGTEAFF.